This T cell receptor (beta chain) comes out of a study of blood T cell repertoires in COVID-19. About the research overall: COVID-19 samples from acute and convalescent phases originated in the United States, Italy and Spain.

In the authors' workflow: Amplified reference gene primers provided the basis for estimating nucleated cell counts. Using immunoSEQ multiplex PCR, the repertoire was profiled, and TCRdb retains in-frame clones only, with some absent. V and J calls and clone size come straight from that table; D and trimming were deduced from the DNA. The sample lists some 74,000 clones; roughly 80% were seen once. This clone was recorded only once. Germline V gene data show CDR1 as SGHAT and CDR2 as FQNNGV. The ends lost 6 bases at V and 6 bases at J; junction bases unmatched: 13. There are 17 residues in the CDR3. The receptor's source is an elderly woman with active or convalescent COVID-19. What was sequenced was peripheral blood. The chain joins TRBV11-2 to TRBJ2-2, with 10 positions matching TRBD1. The CDR3 DNA reads as TGTGCCAGCAGGCCCTCCCCGGGACAGGGGAAAGCCGGGGAGCTGTTTTTT. Protein sequence: CASRPSPGQGKAGELFF.